These T cell receptor beta chains were read from a single sample in a study of a mutant IDH1 vaccine in newly diagnosed glioma. What these receptors recognize is not known. The protocol was immunoSEQ multiplex PCR, while the TCRdb copy is restricted to in-frame clones and leaves out a portion. The sample consists of tens of thousands of clones, about four fifths of them appearing once. The specimen comprised PBMCs, sampled from a glioma patient whose treatment included an IDH1 peptide vaccine. The receptors shown here come from a woman younger than 45 with glioma. Some clones in this sample may be carry-over from other donors' samples. Each CDR3 is given with its conserved first and last residue. A D gene is named only where the DNA matches it firmly. Not all rows give a size; the values are once, few, many and, for expanded clones, a class.

d_call j_call clone_size v_call cdr3_nt cdr3_aa
. TRBJ2-2 . TRBV27 TGTGCCAGCAGTCCGTGGAGGGGAGAAGGTGCCACCGGGGAGCTGTTTTTT CASSPWRGEGATGELFF
TRBD2 TRBJ2-5 . TRBV7-6 TGTGCCAGCAGCTTCCGCGGGACTAGCGGAAACCAAGAGACCCAGTACTTC CASSFRGTSGNQETQYF
. TRBJ1-2 . TRBV6-6 TGTGCCAGCAGTCCCGTCTGGGGCGGCGAGGGGTATGGCTACACCTTC CASSPVWGGEGYGYTF
TRBD1 TRBJ1-1 . TRBV19 TGTGCCAGTAGTGCATTGACAGGGACTGAAGCTTTCTTT CASSALTGTEAFF
. TRBJ2-2 . TRBV5-1 TGCGCCAGCAGCTTGGGCCGTAGCGCGAACACCGGGGAGCTGTTTTTT CASSLGRSANTGELFF
. TRBJ1-1 few TRBV2 TGTGCCAGCAGTGAACAGCCGGTGAACACTGAAGCTTTCTTT CASSEQPVNTEAFF
. TRBJ1-1 . TRBV5-1 TGCGCCAGCAGCTGGGAGGGGGGCACTGAAGCTTTCTTT CASSWEGGTEAFF
. TRBJ2-1 . TRBV6-5 TGTGCCAGCAGGACTGGGTCGCTATACAATGAGCAGTTCTTC CASRTGSLYNEQFF
. TRBJ2-4 . TRBV18 TGTGCCAGCTCACCAATGGGACCCTATCAGGCCAAAAACATTCAGTACTTC CASSPMGPYQAKNIQYF
. TRBJ2-1 . TRBV6-6 TGTGCCAGCAGTTACTCGGGATCCCAGAATGAGCAGTTCTTC CASSYSGSQNEQFF
TRBD2 TRBJ2-1 . TRBV9 TGTGCCAGCAGCGTACGGGGGGTAGGCGATGAGCAGTTCTTC CASSVRGVGDEQFF
. TRBJ2-7 . TRBV20-1 TGCAGTGCCCCCGGGGTCTACGAGCAGTACTTC CSAPGVYEQYF
. TRBJ1-1 . TRBV29-1 TGCAGCGTCCTCCCCGGCGGAGGCGGCACTGAAGCTTTCTTT CSVLPGGGGTEAFF
. TRBJ2-3 . TRBV6-1 TGTGCCAGCAGTGAATTCGTCGCAGATACGCAGTATTTT CASSEFVADTQYF
. TRBJ1-2 . TRBV30 TGTGCCTCCGGGACTGCCTCGGGTGGCTACACCTTC CASGTASGGYTF
TRBD2 TRBJ2-1 few TRBV7-8 TGTGCCAGCAGCTTAGCGGGCGGGACTAGCGGGCGGAGCTCCTACAATGAGCAGTTCTTC CASSLAGGTSGRSSYNEQFF
. TRBJ2-7 few TRBV5-4 TGTGCCAGCGGGTCTAGCTCCTACGAGCAGTACTTC CASGSSSYEQYF
. TRBJ2-5 . TRBV6-1 TGTGCCACCATGGTCGGGGGGCAGTCAGAGACCCAGTACTTC CATMVGGQSETQYF